A selection of T cell receptor beta chains follows, all from one sample in a study of blood T cell repertoires in COVID-19. The table came from immunoSEQ multiplex PCR; TCRdb's copy has only in-frame clones and leaves some out. The sample shows roughly 290,000 clones, roughly 89% of them seen only once. The sequenced material came from PBMCs or T cells enriched from blood (not recorded which). These receptors were collected from a woman in her thirties or forties who had recovered from COVID-19. CDR3s include the opening cysteine and the closing phenylalanine or tryptophan. The order of the fields is CDR3 DNA, CDR3 protein, V gene, J gene, clone size, D gene. D genes are given only for firm matches. Rows give clone size only sometimes, using once, few, many, or a class for an expanded clone.

cdr3_nt: TGCGCCAGCAGCCAAGATCTCGAATTGGGACAGGGAGGCGAGCAGTACTTC
cdr3_aa: CASSQDLELGQGGEQYF
v_call: TRBV4-3
j_call: TRBJ2-7
clone_size: .
d_call: TRBD1

cdr3_nt: TGTGCCAGCAGCGTAGGGATGGGCAACTATGGCTACACCTTC
cdr3_aa: CASSVGMGNYGYTF
v_call: TRBV9
j_call: TRBJ1-2
clone_size: .
d_call: .

cdr3_nt: TGTGCCAGCAGCACACCCACCCAAGGGGACACTGAAGCTTTCTTT
cdr3_aa: CASSTPTQGDTEAFF
v_call: TRBV5-6
j_call: TRBJ1-1
clone_size: .
d_call: .

cdr3_nt: TGTGCCAGCAGCTTAGGCGGGACAGGGGGATATGGCTACACCTTC
cdr3_aa: CASSLGGTGGYGYTF
v_call: TRBV7-2
j_call: TRBJ1-2
clone_size: .
d_call: TRBD1

cdr3_nt: TGCGCCAGCAGTGAGACTCGGACATTATCACCCCTCCACTTT
cdr3_aa: CASSETRTLSPLHF
v_call: TRBV10-2
j_call: TRBJ1-6
clone_size: .
d_call: .

cdr3_nt: TGTGCCAGCAACCTCGGGACAATTTATGGCTACACCTTC
cdr3_aa: CASNLGTIYGYTF
v_call: TRBV19
j_call: TRBJ1-2
clone_size: .
d_call: .

cdr3_nt: TGCGCCAGCAGCTCGTTTTGGCAGGACGAGCAGTACTTC
cdr3_aa: CASSSFWQDEQYF
v_call: TRBV5-1
j_call: TRBJ2-7
clone_size: .
d_call: .

cdr3_nt: TGTGCCAGCAGCGCCAACCTAGCGGGAGGAGCCTACAATGAGCAGTTCTTC
cdr3_aa: CASSANLAGGAYNEQFF
v_call: TRBV13
j_call: TRBJ2-1
clone_size: once
d_call: TRBD2

cdr3_nt: TGTGCCAGCAGCTTCGAGGATAGCAATCAGCCCCAGCATTTT
cdr3_aa: CASSFEDSNQPQHF
v_call: TRBV5-5
j_call: TRBJ1-5
clone_size: .
d_call: .

cdr3_nt: TGTGCCAGCAGCCACGCCGCCCGGCTAGGGGCAGATACGCAGTATTTT
cdr3_aa: CASSHAARLGADTQYF
v_call: TRBV11-1
j_call: TRBJ2-3
clone_size: .
d_call: .

cdr3_nt: TGTGCCAGCAGTTTACGAGGGAGGACTAGCACAGATACGCAGTATTTT
cdr3_aa: CASSLRGRTSTDTQYF
v_call: TRBV28
j_call: TRBJ2-3
clone_size: .
d_call: .

cdr3_nt: TGTGCCAGCCGATACGGGGCAGGAGGGGCTTTCTTT
cdr3_aa: CASRYGAGGAFF
v_call: TRBV13
j_call: TRBJ1-1
clone_size: .
d_call: .

cdr3_nt: TGTGCCAGCAGTGAAGCTGGAGGTCGGGGGGCGTACAATGAGCAGTTCTTC
cdr3_aa: CASSEAGGRGAYNEQFF
v_call: TRBV6-1
j_call: TRBJ2-1
clone_size: .
d_call: .

cdr3_nt: TGTGCCAGCAGCTTATTGGTTGTGGGGCCTAAAGTCACCCAGTACTTC
cdr3_aa: CASSLLVVGPKVTQYF
v_call: TRBV7-3
j_call: TRBJ2-5
clone_size: .
d_call: .

cdr3_nt: TGTGCCAGCAGCTTTCAGGGGGCGCGGGAGACCCAGTACTTC
cdr3_aa: CASSFQGARETQYF
v_call: TRBV5-5
j_call: TRBJ2-5
clone_size: .
d_call: TRBD1

cdr3_nt: TGTGCTAGTGGTTCGTTCAATTCACCCCTCCACTTT
cdr3_aa: CASGSFNSPLHF
v_call: TRBV12-5
j_call: TRBJ1-6
clone_size: .
d_call: .

cdr3_nt: TGTGCCAGCAGTGAAGCGAGGGGGCTATATGGCTACACCTTC
cdr3_aa: CASSEARGLYGYTF
v_call: TRBV6-1
j_call: TRBJ1-2
clone_size: .
d_call: TRBD1

cdr3_nt: TGTGCCAGCTCACCCCTGGGGGACACCTATGGCTACACCTTC
cdr3_aa: CASSPLGDTYGYTF
v_call: TRBV18
j_call: TRBJ1-2
clone_size: .
d_call: .

cdr3_nt: TGCGCCAGCAGCCAAGGGACCGGACAGGTTTCCTACGAGCAGTACTTC
cdr3_aa: CASSQGTGQVSYEQYF
v_call: TRBV4-1
j_call: TRBJ2-7
clone_size: once
d_call: TRBD1

cdr3_nt: TGCAGCGTTGGGGACAGGGGGCAAACTGAAGCTTTCTTT
cdr3_aa: CSVGDRGQTEAFF
v_call: TRBV29-1
j_call: TRBJ1-1
clone_size: .
d_call: TRBD1

cdr3_nt: TGTGCCAGCAGCTTGGTGCAGGGGGCGTTAAACACCGGGGAGCTGTTTTTT
cdr3_aa: CASSLVQGALNTGELFF
v_call: TRBV5-6
j_call: TRBJ2-2
clone_size: .
d_call: TRBD1

cdr3_nt: TGTGCCAGCAGCTTACTTCAGGGCGCTTCTTATGGCTACACCTTC
cdr3_aa: CASSLLQGASYGYTF
v_call: TRBV11-2
j_call: TRBJ1-2
clone_size: .
d_call: .

cdr3_nt: TGTGCCAGCCATGTGGGGGCTAGCGGGTACAATGAGCAGTTCTTC
cdr3_aa: CASHVGASGYNEQFF
v_call: TRBV19
j_call: TRBJ2-1
clone_size: .
d_call: TRBD2

cdr3_nt: TGTGCCAGCAGCTCCGGGGGGGGCGTCGCCTACAATGAGCAGTTCTTC
cdr3_aa: CASSSGGGVAYNEQFF
v_call: TRBV5-4
j_call: TRBJ2-1
clone_size: .
d_call: TRBD2

cdr3_nt: TGTGCCAGCAGTACCCTTAGCGGGGGGGTAGCCGCCGGGGAGCTGTTTTTT
cdr3_aa: CASSTLSGGVAAGELFF
v_call: TRBV27
j_call: TRBJ2-2
clone_size: .
d_call: TRBD2

cdr3_nt: TGTGCCTGGAGTGTGGGACAGGGGAACTACGAGCAGTACTTC
cdr3_aa: CAWSVGQGNYEQYF
v_call: TRBV30
j_call: TRBJ2-7
clone_size: many
d_call: TRBD1

cdr3_nt: TGTGCCAGCAGCCCCCGGTTGGGGACAGGTAGCTTGGGCACTGAAGCTTTCTTT
cdr3_aa: CASSPRLGTGSLGTEAFF
v_call: TRBV5-4
j_call: TRBJ1-1
clone_size: few
d_call: TRBD1

cdr3_nt: TGTGCCAGCAGTTTTGGACAGGCCGGTGGGCCCCAGCATTTT
cdr3_aa: CASSFGQAGGPQHF
v_call: TRBV2
j_call: TRBJ1-5
clone_size: .
d_call: TRBD1

cdr3_nt: TGCAGTGCTGACTCAGGGGATGGCTACACCTTC
cdr3_aa: CSADSGDGYTF
v_call: TRBV20-1
j_call: TRBJ1-2
clone_size: .
d_call: .

cdr3_nt: TGTGCCACCAGCAGAGACAGGTTAAATTCACCCCTCCACTTT
cdr3_aa: CATSRDRLNSPLHF
v_call: TRBV15
j_call: TRBJ1-6
clone_size: once
d_call: .

cdr3_nt: TGTGCCAGTAGTATAGATACCTGGGACAGTGGGGGCTACACCTTC
cdr3_aa: CASSIDTWDSGGYTF
v_call: TRBV19
j_call: TRBJ1-2
clone_size: .
d_call: TRBD1

cdr3_nt: TGTGCCAGCAGCCAAGTCGGGGGACTAGCGGGAGGGCCCTACAATGAGCAGTTCTTC
cdr3_aa: CASSQVGGLAGGPYNEQFF
v_call: TRBV3-1/TRBV3-2
j_call: TRBJ2-1
clone_size: .
d_call: TRBD2

cdr3_nt: TGTGCCAGCAGCTTAAACCCTCGAGGGAGCACAGATACGCAGTATTTT
cdr3_aa: CASSLNPRGSTDTQYF
v_call: TRBV7-3
j_call: TRBJ2-3
clone_size: .
d_call: .

cdr3_nt: TGTGCCAGCAGCCTAGGAAGCGGGAGGCTTAATGAGCAGTTCTTC
cdr3_aa: CASSLGSGRLNEQFF
v_call: TRBV11-1
j_call: TRBJ2-1
clone_size: once
d_call: TRBD2

cdr3_nt: TGTGCCAGCAGTTTCGGGACAACCTACAATGAGCAGTTCTTC
cdr3_aa: CASSFGTTYNEQFF
v_call: TRBV27
j_call: TRBJ2-1
clone_size: .
d_call: .

cdr3_nt: TGCGCCAGCAGCCAAGGGGGCAGTACCTACGAGCAGTACTTC
cdr3_aa: CASSQGGSTYEQYF
v_call: TRBV4-3
j_call: TRBJ2-7
clone_size: .
d_call: .

cdr3_nt: TGTGCCAGCAGTCAGTACAGGAACTATGGCTACACCTTC
cdr3_aa: CASSQYRNYGYTF
v_call: TRBV6-5
j_call: TRBJ1-2
clone_size: .
d_call: .

cdr3_nt: TGTGCCACCGCCGGGACAGGGTTCTATGACACCGGGGAGCTGTTTTTT
cdr3_aa: CATAGTGFYDTGELFF
v_call: TRBV19
j_call: TRBJ2-2
clone_size: once
d_call: TRBD1

cdr3_nt: TGTGCCAGCAGCTTGTACCCAGGGGGCAGCGGCAATGAGCAGTTCTTC
cdr3_aa: CASSLYPGGSGNEQFF
v_call: TRBV7-2
j_call: TRBJ2-1
clone_size: .
d_call: TRBD1

cdr3_nt: TGCAGTGCTAGTCAGGGAAATACGCAGTATTTT
cdr3_aa: CSASQGNTQYF
v_call: TRBV20-1
j_call: TRBJ2-3
clone_size: .
d_call: .

cdr3_nt: TGTGCCAGCAGCCCCGCCACAGGCCGATATGGCTACACCTTC
cdr3_aa: CASSPATGRYGYTF
v_call: TRBV27
j_call: TRBJ1-2
clone_size: .
d_call: .

cdr3_nt: TGCGCCAGCAGCTTGATCGGGAGGGCCGTGTCCTACGAGCAGTACTTC
cdr3_aa: CASSLIGRAVSYEQYF
v_call: TRBV5-1
j_call: TRBJ2-7
clone_size: .
d_call: TRBD2

cdr3_nt: TGCAGCGTTGAAGATCGTTACAGGGGAGGCGGGGAGACCCAGTACTTC
cdr3_aa: CSVEDRYRGGGETQYF
v_call: TRBV29-1
j_call: TRBJ2-5
clone_size: once
d_call: .

cdr3_nt: TGTGCCAGCAGTCTTTACAGGGGAACTAACTATGGCTACACCTTC
cdr3_aa: CASSLYRGTNYGYTF
v_call: TRBV6-5
j_call: TRBJ1-2
clone_size: .
d_call: TRBD1

cdr3_nt: TGTGCCAGCAGGAGCACAGGGGGTAACTATGGCTACACCTTC
cdr3_aa: CASRSTGGNYGYTF
v_call: TRBV7-9
j_call: TRBJ1-2
clone_size: .
d_call: TRBD1

cdr3_nt: TGTGCCAGCATTGACCAGGGCCTTAACTATGGCTACACCTTC
cdr3_aa: CASIDQGLNYGYTF
v_call: TRBV2
j_call: TRBJ1-2
clone_size: .
d_call: .

cdr3_nt: TGTGCCAGCAGCTATAACGCGGCCGGGGAGCTGTTTTTT
cdr3_aa: CASSYNAAGELFF
v_call: TRBV11-1
j_call: TRBJ2-2
clone_size: .
d_call: .

cdr3_nt: TGTGCCACCAGTGATACAGGGTCCGCAGATACGCAGTATTTT
cdr3_aa: CATSDTGSADTQYF
v_call: TRBV24-1
j_call: TRBJ2-3
clone_size: .
d_call: .

cdr3_nt: TGTGCCACCCAATTAGGGTGGGACAGGGGTGGAAAACTGTTTTTT
cdr3_aa: CATQLGWDRGGKLFF
v_call: TRBV19
j_call: TRBJ1-4
clone_size: .
d_call: TRBD1

cdr3_nt: TGTGCCAGCAATTTAGGGAACCAGGGCTACGAGCAGTACTTC
cdr3_aa: CASNLGNQGYEQYF
v_call: TRBV2
j_call: TRBJ2-7
clone_size: .
d_call: .

cdr3_nt: TGTGCCAGCAATCACTACTACGAGCAGTACTTC
cdr3_aa: CASNHYYEQYF
v_call: TRBV6-5
j_call: TRBJ2-7
clone_size: .
d_call: .

cdr3_nt: TGTGCCAGCAGAGGGGGCCGGGGTTCACCCCTCCACTTT
cdr3_aa: CASRGGRGSPLHF
v_call: TRBV2
j_call: TRBJ1-6
clone_size: .
d_call: TRBD1

cdr3_nt: TGTGCCAGCAGTCACTGGACAGGAGGGAACACTGAAGCTTTCTTT
cdr3_aa: CASSHWTGGNTEAFF
v_call: TRBV27
j_call: TRBJ1-1
clone_size: .
d_call: TRBD1

cdr3_nt: TGTGCCAGCAGCTTGGATGGAGGGGAAGACACCGGGGAGCTGTTTTTT
cdr3_aa: CASSLDGGEDTGELFF
v_call: TRBV5-8
j_call: TRBJ2-2
clone_size: .
d_call: .